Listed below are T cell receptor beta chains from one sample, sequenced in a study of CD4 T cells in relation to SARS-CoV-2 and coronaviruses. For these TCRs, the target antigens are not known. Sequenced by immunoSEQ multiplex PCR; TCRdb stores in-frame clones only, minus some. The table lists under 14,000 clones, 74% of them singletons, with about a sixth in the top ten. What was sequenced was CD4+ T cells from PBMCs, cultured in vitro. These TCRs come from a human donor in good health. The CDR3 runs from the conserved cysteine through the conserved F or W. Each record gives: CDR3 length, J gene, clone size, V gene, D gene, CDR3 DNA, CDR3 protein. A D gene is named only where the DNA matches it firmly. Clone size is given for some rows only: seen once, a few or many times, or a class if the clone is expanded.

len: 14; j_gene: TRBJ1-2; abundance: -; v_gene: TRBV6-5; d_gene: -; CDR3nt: TGTGCCACCACCCGAATACAGGGTTCCTATGGCTACACCTTC; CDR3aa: CATTRIQGSYGYTF
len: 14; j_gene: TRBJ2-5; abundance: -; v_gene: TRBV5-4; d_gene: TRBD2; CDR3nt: TGTGCCAGCAGTACTAGCGGTTATCAAGAGACCCAGTACTTC; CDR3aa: CASSTSGYQETQYF
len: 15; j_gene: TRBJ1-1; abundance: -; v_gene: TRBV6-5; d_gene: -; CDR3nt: TGTGCCAGCAGCCAGGGGATAGTTGAGAACACTGAAGCTTTCTTT; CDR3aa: CASSQGIVENTEAFF
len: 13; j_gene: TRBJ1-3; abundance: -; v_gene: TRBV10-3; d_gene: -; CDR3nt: TGTGCCATCAGTGAGCAGGTTCTCAACACCATATATTTT; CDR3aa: CAISEQVLNTIYF
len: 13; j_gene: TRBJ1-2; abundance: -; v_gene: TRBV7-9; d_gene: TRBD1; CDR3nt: TGTGCCAGCAGGGGACAGGGGATTGGTGGCTACACCTTC; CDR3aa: CASRGQGIGGYTF
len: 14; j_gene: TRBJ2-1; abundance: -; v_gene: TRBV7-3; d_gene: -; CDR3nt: TGTGCCAGTGGCTCGGGAACGGCCCACAATGAGCAGTTCTTC; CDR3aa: CASGSGTAHNEQFF
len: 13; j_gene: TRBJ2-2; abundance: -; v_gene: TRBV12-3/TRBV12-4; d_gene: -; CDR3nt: TGTGCCAGCAGTTTTGGGAGGACCGGGGAGCTGTTTTTT; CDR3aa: CASSFGRTGELFF
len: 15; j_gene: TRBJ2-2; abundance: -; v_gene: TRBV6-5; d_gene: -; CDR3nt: TGTGCCAGCAGAAGAGCCTGGGCGAACACCGGGGAGCTGTTTTTT; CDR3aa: CASRRAWANTGELFF
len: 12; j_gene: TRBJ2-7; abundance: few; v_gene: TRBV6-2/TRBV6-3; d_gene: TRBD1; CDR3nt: TGTGCCAGCAGTTACGGAGAGGGACAGCACTACTTC; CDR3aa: CASSYGEGQHYF
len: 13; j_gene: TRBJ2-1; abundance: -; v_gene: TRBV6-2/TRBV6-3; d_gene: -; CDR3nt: TGTGCCAGCAGTTACTCGGTGTCCCACAAGCAGTTCTTC; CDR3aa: CASSYSVSHKQFF
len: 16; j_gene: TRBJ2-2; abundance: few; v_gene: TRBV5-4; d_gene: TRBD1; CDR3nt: TGTGCCAGCAGCACCCCGTCGACAGGGTACACCGGGGAGCTGTTTTTT; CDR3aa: CASSTPSTGYTGELFF
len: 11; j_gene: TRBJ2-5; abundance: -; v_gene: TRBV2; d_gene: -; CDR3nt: TGTGCCAGCAGTGTGGAAGAGACCCAGTACTTC; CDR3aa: CASSVEETQYF
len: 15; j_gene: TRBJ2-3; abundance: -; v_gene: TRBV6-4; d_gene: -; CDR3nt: TGTGCCAGCAGTGAAACCGTGACTAGCACAGATACGCAGTATTTT; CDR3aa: CASSETVTSTDTQYF
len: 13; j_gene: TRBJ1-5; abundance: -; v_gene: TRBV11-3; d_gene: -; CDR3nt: TGTGCCAGCAGCCGATTGGACAGTCGGCCCCAGCATTTT; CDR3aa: CASSRLDSRPQHF
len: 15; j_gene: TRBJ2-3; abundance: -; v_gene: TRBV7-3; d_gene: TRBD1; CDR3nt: TGTGCCAGCAGCTTAAGACAGGGGGGCACAGATACGCAGTATTTT; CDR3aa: CASSLRQGGTDTQYF
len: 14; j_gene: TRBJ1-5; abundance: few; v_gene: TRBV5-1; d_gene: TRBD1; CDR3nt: TGCGCCAGCAGCCCGGGACAGGGGCGGCAGCCCCAGCATTTT; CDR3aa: CASSPGQGRQPQHF
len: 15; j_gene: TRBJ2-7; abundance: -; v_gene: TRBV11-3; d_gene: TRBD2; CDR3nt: TGTGCCAGCAGCCCCGCAGGGACTAGCGGGAACGAGCAGTACTTC; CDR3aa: CASSPAGTSGNEQYF
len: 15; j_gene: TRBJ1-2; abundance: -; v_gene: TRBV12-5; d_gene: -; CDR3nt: TGTGCTAGTGGTCCCCCGTCGAGGGTATATGATGGCTACACCTTC; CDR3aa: CASGPPSRVYDGYTF
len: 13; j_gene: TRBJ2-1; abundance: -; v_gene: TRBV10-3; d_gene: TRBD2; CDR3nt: TGTGCCCTTGCGGCGGGAGAGGGGAATGAGCAGTTCTTC; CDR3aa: CALAAGEGNEQFF
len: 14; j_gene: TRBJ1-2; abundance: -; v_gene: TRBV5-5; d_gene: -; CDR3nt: TGTGCCAGCAGCCCGGGGAGGGAAATCTATGGCTACACCTTC; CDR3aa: CASSPGREIYGYTF
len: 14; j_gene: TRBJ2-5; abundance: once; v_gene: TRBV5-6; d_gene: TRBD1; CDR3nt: TGTGCCAGCAGCTTTAGGGGGCCGGTGGAGACCCAGTACTTC; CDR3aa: CASSFRGPVETQYF
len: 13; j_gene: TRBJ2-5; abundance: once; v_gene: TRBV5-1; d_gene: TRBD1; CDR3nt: TGCGCCAGCAGGCTGGGACAGGGAGAGACCCAGTACTTC; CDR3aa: CASRLGQGETQYF